The entry that follows covers one T cell receptor beta chain sequence. The antigen remains unidentified. Sequencing was performed with immunoSEQ multiplex PCR; in TCRdb, only in-frame clones are kept and a portion is missing. The table lists around 8,400 clones, 75% to 85% of them singletons, with roughly 37% in the top ten. This specimen belongs to a study of T cell clones after liver transplantation. Turning to the study itself: TCRbeta sequencing after a pre-transplant mixed lymphocyte reaction identified graft-donor-reactive clones, later tracked in post-transplant blood. Regarding the study as a whole: Post-transplant time points were not standardized, so conclusions are preliminary.

Per the germline V gene, CDR1 is SGHKS and CDR2 is YYEKEE (reference sequence). The V segment lost 1 base and the J segment 5 bases; nucleotides outside the gene matches: 13. The CDR3 is 18 amino acids. The chain combines TRBV5-5 with TRBJ2-3; 10 bases are shared with TRBD1. This receptor was taken from a human donor who received a liver transplant. The specimen was CD8+ T cells from blood, collected before liver transplant. The CDR3 protein is CASSLWGNGDRGEDTQYF. The CDR3 nucleotides read TGTGCCAGCAGCTTGTGGGGGAACGGGGACAGGGGTGAAGATACGCAGTATTTT.